This TCR beta chain was observed in a study of cytomegalovirus exposure and HLA in healthy donors. At the level of the study: The approximately 130 validation repertoires matched the roughly 700 first-cohort repertoires in platform, a later analysis reported. Overall study findings and caveats: Among TCR beta chains, those listed as cytomegalovirus-associated numbered over 150. CMV antigen specificity was confirmed in vitro for three CMV-associated chains.

The method was immunoSEQ multiplex PCR; TCRdb's version includes in-frame clones alone and lacks a portion of them. The table lists about 240,000 clones, around 88% of them singletons. Germline CDR1 and CDR2: MNHEY and SVGAGI. The CDR3 runs 13 residues. The ends were cut back, 4 bases at V and 3 bases at J, with 9 bases in the middle. The validation cohort, a group of over a hundred subjects, included the donors and was separate from the roughly 600-subject first cohort. As regards this clone: What it binds is not known.

The chain joins TRBV6-5 to TRBJ1-1, with D unresolved. Sequencing input: PBMCs. This TCR derives from a woman between 25 and 40 years old in good health and CMV-seropositive. The CDR3 coding sequence is TGTGCCAGCAGTTTGACAAGAGACACTGAAGCTTTCTTT. Translating gives CASSLTRDTEAFF.